This is a list of T cell receptor beta chains from one sample in a study of control samples from healthy donors and cancer patients. Repertoires were generated with immunoSEQ multiplex PCR, while TCRdb's copy carries only in-frame clones and drops some. In the table there are about 92,000 clones, roughly four fifths of which are singletons. Sequenced sample: blood. Receptor source: an older woman in good health. Each CDR3 is given with its conserved first and last residue. The D gene is left open where the match is weak. Only some rows state a clone size, as once, few, many or a class for expanded clones.

clone size: once; D gene: TRBD1; J gene: TRBJ1-1; V gene: TRBV29-1; CDR3 protein: CSVRTGGGNTEAFF; CDR3 DNA: TGCAGCGTTCGTACAGGGGGTGGGAACACTGAAGCTTTCTTT
clone size: .; D gene: .; J gene: TRBJ1-2; V gene: TRBV7-2; CDR3 protein: CASSLDTGANYGYTF; CDR3 DNA: TGTGCCAGCAGCTTAGATACAGGAGCTAACTATGGCTACACCTTC
clone size: few; D gene: .; J gene: TRBJ1-3; V gene: TRBV19; CDR3 protein: CASSKASGNTIYF; CDR3 DNA: TGTGCCAGTAGTAAGGCCTCTGGAAACACCATATATTTT
clone size: .; D gene: TRBD2; J gene: TRBJ2-7; V gene: TRBV7-2; CDR3 protein: CASSLVTSGYYEQYF; CDR3 DNA: TGTGCCAGCAGCTTAGTGACTAGCGGTTACTACGAGCAGTACTTC
clone size: .; D gene: .; J gene: TRBJ2-1; V gene: TRBV4-1; CDR3 protein: CASSQDYPFNEQFF; CDR3 DNA: TGCGCCAGCAGCCAAGACTACCCTTTCAATGAGCAGTTCTTC
clone size: once; D gene: .; J gene: TRBJ2-7; V gene: TRBV7-9; CDR3 protein: CASSLSGLGGSYEQYF; CDR3 DNA: TGTGCCAGCAGCTTATCGGGTCTGGGGGGTTCCTACGAGCAGTACTTC
clone size: .; D gene: .; J gene: TRBJ2-7; V gene: TRBV19; CDR3 protein: CAHDSGEYEQYF; CDR3 DNA: TGTGCCCACGATTCGGGGGAATACGAGCAGTACTTC
clone size: .; D gene: .; J gene: TRBJ1-1; V gene: TRBV5-1; CDR3 protein: CASSLMGRGDTEAFF; CDR3 DNA: TGCGCCAGCAGCTTAATGGGCAGGGGAGACACTGAAGCTTTCTTT
clone size: .; D gene: .; J gene: TRBJ2-7; V gene: TRBV5-6; CDR3 protein: CASSLAAVAGQYF; CDR3 DNA: TGTGCCAGCAGCTTAGCAGCCGTGGCGGGGCAGTACTTC
clone size: .; D gene: TRBD1; J gene: TRBJ1-2; V gene: TRBV7-9; CDR3 protein: CASSLTTGGNYGYTF; CDR3 DNA: TGTGCCAGCAGCTTAACGACAGGGGGTAACTATGGCTACACCTTC
clone size: .; D gene: .; J gene: TRBJ1-1; V gene: TRBV5-1; CDR3 protein: CASFDRINTEAFF; CDR3 DNA: TGCGCCAGCTTCGACAGAATAAACACTGAAGCTTTCTTT
clone size: .; D gene: TRBD2; J gene: TRBJ2-1; V gene: TRBV2; CDR3 protein: CASSRTWGLAGGLSSYNEQFF; CDR3 DNA: TGTGCCAGCAGCCGGACATGGGGACTAGCGGGGGGACTTAGCTCCTACAATGAGCAGTTCTTC
clone size: few; D gene: .; J gene: TRBJ2-7; V gene: TRBV12-2; CDR3 protein: CAEGTGCLPLSYEQYF; CDR3 DNA: TGTGCAGAAGGGACAGGTTGCCTCCCTCTTTCCTACGAGCAGTACTTC
clone size: few; D gene: TRBD1; J gene: TRBJ1-1; V gene: TRBV11-2; CDR3 protein: CASSLQGVRTEAFF; CDR3 DNA: TGTGCCAGCAGCCTACAGGGGGTCCGGACTGAAGCTTTCTTT
clone size: .; D gene: TRBD1; J gene: TRBJ1-2; V gene: TRBV9; CDR3 protein: CASSVGTGDYGYTF; CDR3 DNA: TGTGCCAGCAGCGTAGGAACAGGGGACTATGGCTACACCTTC
clone size: .; D gene: .; J gene: TRBJ2-7; V gene: TRBV27; CDR3 protein: CASSLASQYEQYF; CDR3 DNA: TGTGCCAGCAGTTTAGCGAGTCAATACGAGCAGTACTTC